The 21 T cell receptor beta chains below come from one sample, sequenced in a study of blood T cell repertoires in COVID-19. Using immunoSEQ multiplex PCR, the repertoire was profiled, and TCRdb retains in-frame clones only, with some absent. The table shows some 300,000 clones, with approximately 89% occurring only once. The sample consisted of peripheral blood. The receptors originated from a woman aged 30 to 39 who had recovered from COVID-19.

The V gene is TRBV7-8, the J gene TRBJ2-3; 9 nucleotides line up with TRBD1. The CDR3 has 16 residues. The V gene end was trimmed by 0 bases and the J gene end by 3 bases; junction bases not matched to a gene: 4. Germline V gene lookup returns CDR1 SGHVS and CDR2 FQNEAQ. For the CDR3, the DNA is TGTGCCAGCAGCTTAGCGCTGGGACAGGGAACAGATACGCAGTATTTT. Its translation is CASSLALGQGTDTQYF.

V and J are TRBV5-1 and TRBJ2-3, with TRBD2 as a possible D gene (6 bases). The CDR3 extends over 15 amino acids. The germline gives CDR1 SGHRS, CDR2 YFSETQ. V gave up 1 base and J gave up 0 bases, with 9 bases separating them. The CDR3 DNA sequence: TGCGCCAGCAGCTTGAAGGAGGGGAGCACAGATACGCAGTATTTT. As protein: CASSLKEGSTDTQYF.

V and J are TRBV5-5 and TRBJ1-5; 7 bases are a match to TRBD1. Germline V CDR1 and CDR2: SGHKS, YYEKEE (reference sequence). CDR3 length: 17 amino acids. Trimming cost V 4 bases and J 0 bases; bases outside gene matches: 10. Written as DNA, the CDR3 is TGTGCCAGCAGCCACATAGAGGGGGCGTATAGCAATCAGCCCCAGCATTTT. Residues: CASSHIEGAYSNQPQHF.

The rearrangement links TRBV3-1 (or the pseudogene TRBV3-2) to TRBJ1-2; TRBD1 might be the D (5 bases). The ends were cut back, 4 bases at V and 4 bases at J, with 19 bases in the middle. Germline CDR1 is LGHDT and CDR2 is YNNKEL (reference sequence). The CDR3 covers 16 residues. The CDR3 region has the DNA TGTGCCAGCAGCCCTCTCGGGGGAGAGGGATCCTATGGCTACACCTTC. Translating gives CASSPLGGEGSYGYTF.

V gene TRBV2 combines with J gene TRBJ2-1; 9 bases are a match to TRBD2. CDR3 length equals 15 residues. The junction had 8 bases not matched to a gene; V was cut back by 3 bases and J by 8 bases. Germline V CDR1 and CDR2: SNHLY, FYNNEI. The CDR3 reads CASSEASGAPHEQFF. CDR3 nucleotides: TGTGCCAGCAGTGAGGCTAGCGGGGCCCCCCATGAGCAGTTCTTC.

This chain joins TRBV7-3 and TRBJ1-1; D gene uncertain. CDR3 length: 16 amino acids. The V gene's germline CDR1 is SGHTA and CDR2 FQGTGA. V gave up 4 bases and J gave up 0 bases, with 15 bases separating them. CDR3 sequence reads: CASSSHTPTVNTEAFF. CDR3 nucleotide sequence: TGTGCCAGCAGCTCCCATACCCCAACGGTGAACACTGAAGCTTTCTTT.

This chain connects TRBV9 to TRBJ2-7; a possible D gene is TRBD1 (5 bases). Per germline, CDR1 SGDLS and CDR2 YYNGEE. The CDR3 runs 14 residues. V lost 4 bases, J lost 3 bases, and 14 bases lay in between. The chain's CDR3 is CASSLDSAGYEQYF. CDR3 nucleotides: TGTGCCAGCAGCCTAGACAGTGCTGGCTACGAGCAGTACTTC.

The V and J genes are TRBV7-9 and TRBJ1-1, with TRBD1 as a possible D gene (5 bases). Looked up from germline, CDR1 is SEHNR and CDR2 is FQNEAQ (reference sequence). The CDR3 totals 12 residues. V lost 6 bases to trimming and J lost 5 bases, with 10 bases between them. CDR3 protein: CASRNPGTEAFF. For the CDR3, the DNA is TGTGCCAGCAGGAATCCAGGGACTGAAGCTTTCTTT. Complete variable domain (other parts from reference TRBV7-9 and TRBJ1-1): DTGVSQNPRHKITKRGQNVTFRCDPISEHNRLYWYRQTLGQGPEFLTYFQNEAQLEKSRLLSDRFSAERPKGSFSTLEIQRTEQGDSAMYLCASRNPGTEAFFGQGTRLTVV.

The chain joins TRBV4-1 to TRBJ2-1, with 10 positions matching TRBD2. CDR1 MGHRA and CDR2 YSYEKL come from the germline V gene. The CDR3 is 16 residues long. V lost 5 bases, J lost 7 bases, and 11 bases stayed unmatched. CDR3 sequence reads: CASSKGLSGGLNEQFF. CDR3 sequence (DNA): TGCGCCAGCAGCAAAGGCCTTAGCGGGGGGTTGAATGAGCAGTTCTTC.

DNA for the CDR3: TGCAGCGTTGAAGATTCCCTAGACAATGAGCAGTTCTTC. This codes for CSVEDSLDNEQFF. The chain couples TRBV29-1 to TRBJ2-1, with D unclear. The CDR3 sequence is 13 residues long. Trimming removed 0 bases at V and 5 bases at J, with 8 bases between. CDR1 is SQVTM, CDR2 ANQGSEA, per germline.

The chain has TRBV7-6 and TRBJ2-3; 9 nucleotides agree with TRBD1. The CDR3 consists of 15 residues. CDR1 is SGHVS and CDR2 is FNYEAQ in the germline V gene. J gave up 6 bases and V 1 base, and 5 bases lay outside the gene matches. This CDR3 reads CASSLVGQGVDTQYF. In nucleotides, the CDR3 is TGTGCCAGCAGCTTAGTGGGACAGGGAGTGGATACGCAGTATTTT.

V and J are TRBV19 and TRBJ2-3; weak D call: TRBD2 (5 bases). The ends were cut back, 0 bases at V and 11 bases at J, with 24 bases in the middle. The CDR3 sequence is 17 residues long. Germline-derived CDR1 and CDR2 are LNHDA and SQIVND (reference sequence). The CDR3 here is CASSIDRGPSPEGLQYF. The CDR3 DNA reads as TGTGCCAGTAGTATAGATCGCGGACCCTCCCCCGAGGGTTTGCAGTATTTT.

The chain carries TRBV2 and TRBJ2-5; 8 nucleotides agree with TRBD2. In germline, CDR1 is SNHLY, CDR2 FYNNEI. This CDR3 is built from 15 residues. The trim removed 4 bases at V and 1 base at J, leaving 5 bases unmatched. CDR3 nucleotides: TGTGCCAGCAGTGTGCGGGGGGCCCCCCAAGAGACCCAGTACTTC. This sequence encodes CASSVRGAPQETQYF.

V usage is TRBV2 and J usage is TRBJ2-7; D remains unclear. Germline CDR1 SNHLY, CDR2 FYNNEI. CDR3 size: 14 residues. V lost 2 bases and J 6 bases, leaving 14 bases between the germline ends. CDR3 loop: CASSEPQPLGEQYF. The DNA for the CDR3 is TGTGCCAGCAGTGAACCCCAACCCCTAGGCGAGCAGTACTTC.

V usage is TRBV2 and J usage is TRBJ2-7; 7 bases are a match to TRBD2. Germline V gives CDR1 SNHLY, CDR2 FYNNEI. Unmatched junction bases numbered 5, after V lost 7 bases and J lost 2 bases. This CDR3 is built from 13 residues. In DNA form, the CDR3 reads TGTGCCAGCATTCTAGCGGTCACCTACGAGCAGTACTTC. This codes for CASILAVTYEQYF.

The gene calls are TRBV5-4 and TRBJ1-2; the D is unclear. The germline V gene has CDR1 SGHNT and CDR2 YYREEE (reference sequence). Trimming took 4 bases from V and 3 from J, leaving 19 bases between them. The CDR3 runs 16 residues. CDR3 nucleotide sequence: TGTGCCAGCAGCCACGGACCCAAGGTCGGGGACTATGGCTACACCTTC. This encodes CASSHGPKVGDYGYTF.

The rearrangement links TRBV7-9 to TRBJ1-1; 11 bases align to TRBD1. With V trimmed by 7 bases and J by 4 bases, 8 bases remained unmatched. This CDR3 has 15 residues. Germline V lookup: CDR1 SEHNR, CDR2 FQNEAQ (reference sequence). The CDR3 sequence is CASTRWDRGSTEAFF. The CDR3 region has the DNA TGTGCCAGCACCCGCTGGGACAGGGGGTCCACTGAAGCTTTCTTT.

This clone was observed once. CDR3 loop: CASSGRTGDGQFF. The CDR3 nucleotides read TGTGCCAGCAGTGGGCGGACAGGGGACGGGCAGTTCTTC. This rearrangement joins TRBV2 to TRBJ2-1; 9 nucleotides agree with TRBD1. After removal of 4 bases from V and 12 bases from J, the junction contained 7 bases not matched to a gene. The CDR3 spans 13 residues. Germline loops: CDR1 SNHLY, CDR2 FYNNEI.

This chain links TRBV28 with TRBJ1-2; 7 bases line up with TRBD1. The V gene's germline CDR1 is MDHEN and CDR2 SYDVKM. The CDR3 is 17 residues long. The V gene end was trimmed by 6 bases and the J gene end by 4 bases; junction bases not matched to a gene: 17. For the CDR3, the DNA is TGTGCCAGCAGCTTCCCCATCAAACCGGGACAGACCTATGGCTACACCTTC. Residues: CASSFPIKPGQTYGYTF.

Here the CDR3 DNA reads TGCGCCAGCAGCCACGGGGGGAGGAACACTGAAGCTTTCTTT. It yields the protein CASSHGGRNTEAFF. The rearrangement uses TRBV4-3 and TRBJ1-1; weak D call: TRBD1 (5 bases). V lost 3 bases to trimming and J lost 1 base, with 9 bases between them. The CDR3 is 14 residues long. Germline V gives CDR1 LGHNA, CDR2 YSLEER.

Regarding this clone: Compared with germline, one end of the junction differs, possibly owing to a read error. This chain uses TRBV7-2 with TRBJ2-1; D not resolved. The V gene's germline CDR1 is SGHTA and CDR2 FQGNSA. This CDR3 has 13 amino acids. As DNA, the CDR3 is TGTGCCAGCAGCCGAAGCCCGGTTGCTGAGCGGTTCTTC. Residues: CASSRSPVAERFF.